This is a list of T cell receptor beta chains from one sample in a study of CD8 T cells in Susac syndrome. TCRdb re-derived calls from the immunoSEQ multiplex PCR reads in MiXCR, one entry per CDR3 protein. The profile covers 120,000 or so distinct CDR3 sequences, with around 95% appearing a single time and around 0.2% taken by the ten largest. Input material: CD8+ T cells from PBMCs. Receptors were obtained from a human donor with Susac syndrome. CDR3s include the opening cysteine and the closing phenylalanine or tryptophan.

v_gene	j_gene	CDR3aa
TRBV27	TRBJ2-3	CASSLTPSQDTQYF
TRBV11-2	TRBJ1-4	CASTQGPSATNEKLFF
TRBV4-3	TRBJ1-1	CASSQGRSANTEAFF
TRBV5-6	TRBJ1-2	CASRGENYGYTF
TRBV30	TRBJ1-1	CAWRIMNTEAFF
TRBV14	TRBJ1-1	CASSQSNTEAFF
TRBV13	TRBJ2-4	CASSPRAAGGPTKNIQYF
TRBV20-1	TRBJ2-2	CSAQNRDFANTGELFF
TRBV7-6	TRBJ2-7	CASSLGSTGIFYEQYF
TRBV20-1	TRBJ1-1	CSAREGFSDTEAFF
TRBV29-1	TRBJ1-2	CSVAGAGGYTF
TRBV9	TRBJ2-2	CASSVVSGTGELFF
TRBV13	TRBJ2-7	CASSLDGTVAGEQYF
TRBV4-3	TRBJ2-6	CASSQDNSLTSGANVLTF
TRBV20-1	TRBJ2-7	CSASRDREFSYEQYF
TRBV27	TRBJ2-1	CASSFSWDNEQFF
TRBV4-2	TRBJ1-1	CASSQGLAENTEAFF
TRBV20-1	TRBJ2-7	CSARDHGTGWYEQYF
TRBV7-2	TRBJ2-7	CATAGGLDEQYF
TRBV29-1	TRBJ2-3	CSVFRGTDTQYF